The entry below describes one T cell receptor beta chain. The protocol was immunoSEQ multiplex PCR, while the TCRdb copy is restricted to in-frame clones and leaves out a portion. The table has about 70,000 clones, approximately 94% seen once. The data are from a study of T cell changes during pregnancy in multiple sclerosis. Trimming cost V 0 bases and J 0 bases; bases outside gene matches: 4. The V gene's germline CDR1 is LGHNA and CDR2 YSLEER. This CDR3 contains 19 residues. The source is a female donor with multiple sclerosis, enrolled in a pregnancy study. The rearrangement links TRBV4-3 to TRBJ2-2; 13 bases map to TRBD2. The sequencing here drew on peripheral blood, taken in the third trimester of pregnancy. The CDR3 DNA follows: TGCGCCAGCAGCCAAGATACTAGCGGGGGGGCCGCGAACACCGGGGAGCTGTTTTTT. Amino acids: CASSQDTSGGAANTGELFF.